These T cell receptor beta chains were read from a single sample in a study of regulatory T cells in long-lasting Graves disease. TCRdb reanalysed the multiplex PCR reads using MiXCR and keeps one entry per CDR3 protein. The data show about 540,000 distinct CDR3 sequences, with approximately 13% seen just once and more than 8.5% held by the top ten. The sample was also reused in another study, on T cells in Graves' hyperthyroidism and ophthalmopathy.

The material was peripheral blood mononuclear cells (PBMCs), obtained at new diagnosis, from a patient treated with antithyroid drugs. These receptors were collected from a man aged 30-40 years with Graves disease. The CDR3 runs from the conserved cysteine through the conserved F or W. Each record gives: V gene, J gene, CDR3 length, D gene, clone size, CDR3 DNA, CDR3 protein. The D gene is left open where the match is weak. Clone size appears in some rows only: once, few, many, or a class for an expanded clone.

V: TRBV12-3/TRBV12-4; J: TRBJ2-1; length: 11; D: .; size: .; DNA: TGTGCCAGCAGTTCGACAGTCTTGCAGTCCTTC; CDR3: CASSSTVLQSF
V: TRBV13; J: TRBJ1-1; length: 16; D: TRBD1; size: .; DNA: TGTGCCAGCAGCTTAGGCGAGGGACAGGTGAACACTGAAGCTTTCTTT; CDR3: CASSLGEGQVNTEAFF
V: TRBV5-1; J: TRBJ2-1; length: 14; D: .; size: many; DNA: TGCGCCAGCAGCTTAGCGGACGCCTACAATGAGCAGTTCTTC; CDR3: CASSLADAYNEQFF
V: TRBV5-1; J: TRBJ2-2; length: 15; D: .; size: many; DNA: TGCGCCAGCAGCTTGAGGGCAGCCGTCCCCGGGGAGCTGTTTTTT; CDR3: CASSLRAAVPGELFF
V: TRBV28; J: TRBJ1-5; length: 14; D: .; size: many; DNA: TGTGCCAGCATGTCCGCGGGAAGCAATCAGCCCCAGCATTTT; CDR3: CASMSAGSNQPQHF
V: TRBV7-2; J: TRBJ2-7; length: 16; D: .; size: many; DNA: TGTGCCAGCAGCTTAATGGGGCACCCCCAAAGCTACGAGCAGTACTTC; CDR3: CASSLMGHPQSYEQYF
V: TRBV9; J: TRBJ2-7; length: 13; D: TRBD2; size: .; DNA: TGTGCCAGCAAATCCCCTAGCGGGAACGAGCAGTACTTC; CDR3: CASKSPSGNEQYF
V: TRBV3-1; J: TRBJ2-1; length: 14; D: .; size: many; DNA: TGTGCCAGCAGCCAAGAGCTAGGGGCCTATGAGCAGTTCTTC; CDR3: CASSQELGAYEQFF
V: TRBV20-1; J: TRBJ2-2; length: 16; D: .; size: .; DNA: TGCAGTGCCCCACAGGGGCCAGCGGGAGATCCCGGGCAGCTGTTTTTT; CDR3: CSAPQGPAGDPGQLFF
V: TRBV7-9; J: TRBJ2-1; length: 14; D: .; size: many; DNA: TGTGCCAGCAGTTCCTCTGGAATGGGTAATGAGCAGTTCTTC; CDR3: CASSSSGMGNEQFF
V: TRBV24-1; J: TRBJ2-1; length: 12; D: .; size: .; DNA: TGTGCCACCAGTGTAGGGGGGGATGAGCAGTTCTTC; CDR3: CATSVGGDEQFF
V: TRBV19; J: TRBJ1-5; length: 18; D: TRBD1; size: .; DNA: TGTGCCAGTACCCCCCAGGGACAGTGGGATAAAGGCAATCAGCCCCAGCATTTT; CDR3: CASTPQGQWDKGNQPQHF
V: TRBV24-1; J: TRBJ2-7; length: 13; D: .; size: many; DNA: TGTGCCACCAGTGGGGCTCAGAGCTACGAGCAGTACTTC; CDR3: CATSGAQSYEQYF
V: TRBV28; J: TRBJ2-5; length: 13; D: .; size: many; DNA: TGTGCCAGCAGTTTCTACAGGCGAGAGACCCAGTACTTC; CDR3: CASSFYRRETQYF
V: TRBV27; J: TRBJ2-1; length: 12; D: .; size: .; DNA: TGTGCCAGCAGCCCTCAGCTCAATGAGCAGTTCTTC; CDR3: CASSPQLNEQFF
V: TRBV29-1; J: TRBJ2-4; length: 13; D: .; size: few; DNA: TGCAGCGTCCGGGGCCTCTTGGTAAACATTCAGTACTTC; CDR3: CSVRGLLVNIQYF
V: TRBV9; J: TRBJ2-3; length: 15; D: .; size: few; DNA: TGTGCCAGCAGCGTAGGGGACACCGGCACAGATACGCAGTATTTT; CDR3: CASSVGDTGTDTQYF
V: TRBV7-2; J: TRBJ1-3; length: 17; D: .; size: .; DNA: TGTGCCAGCAGCTTAGTGGGGGCCGGAGGTGCAGGAAACACCATATATTTT; CDR3: CASSLVGAGGAGNTIYF
V: TRBV10-3; J: TRBJ1-6; length: 15; D: .; size: many; DNA: TGTGCCATCAGTGAGTCGGAAGGGAGGGGTTCACCCCTCCACTTT; CDR3: CAISESEGRGSPLHF
V: TRBV2; J: TRBJ2-5; length: 16; D: .; size: many; DNA: TGTGCCAGCAGGGCCGTGGGCGGAAGGGGGCAAGAGACCCAGTACTTC; CDR3: CASRAVGGRGQETQYF
V: TRBV5-1; J: TRBJ1-3; length: 13; D: .; size: .; DNA: TGCGCCAGCGGTATGGGCGGCGGAAACACCATATATTTT; CDR3: CASGMGGGNTIYF
V: TRBV12-3/TRBV12-4; J: TRBJ2-3; length: 14; D: TRBD1; size: many; DNA: TGTGCCAGCACCGAGGACAGGGCCACAGATACGCAGTATTTT; CDR3: CASTEDRATDTQYF
V: TRBV2; J: TRBJ2-3; length: 13; D: .; size: many; DNA: TGTGCCAGCCAAGGGGTTATCACAGATACGCAGTATTTT; CDR3: CASQGVITDTQYF